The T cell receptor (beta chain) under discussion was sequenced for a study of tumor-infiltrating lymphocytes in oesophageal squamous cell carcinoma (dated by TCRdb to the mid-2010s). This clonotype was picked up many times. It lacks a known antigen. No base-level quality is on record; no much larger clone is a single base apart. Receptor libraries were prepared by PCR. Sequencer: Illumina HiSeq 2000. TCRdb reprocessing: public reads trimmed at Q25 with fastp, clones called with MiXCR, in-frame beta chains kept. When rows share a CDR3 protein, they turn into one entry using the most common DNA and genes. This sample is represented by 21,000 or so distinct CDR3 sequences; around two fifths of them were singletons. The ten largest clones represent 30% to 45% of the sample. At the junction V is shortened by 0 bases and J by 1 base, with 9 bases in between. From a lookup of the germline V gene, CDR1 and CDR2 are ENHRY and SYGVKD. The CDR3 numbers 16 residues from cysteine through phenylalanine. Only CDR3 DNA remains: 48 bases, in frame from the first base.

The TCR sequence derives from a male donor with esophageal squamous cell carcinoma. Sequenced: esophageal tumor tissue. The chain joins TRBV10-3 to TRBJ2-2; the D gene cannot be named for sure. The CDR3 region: CAISESRDLNTGELFF. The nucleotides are TGTGCCATCAGTGAGTCGCGAGATTTGAACACCGGGGAGCTGTTTTTT.